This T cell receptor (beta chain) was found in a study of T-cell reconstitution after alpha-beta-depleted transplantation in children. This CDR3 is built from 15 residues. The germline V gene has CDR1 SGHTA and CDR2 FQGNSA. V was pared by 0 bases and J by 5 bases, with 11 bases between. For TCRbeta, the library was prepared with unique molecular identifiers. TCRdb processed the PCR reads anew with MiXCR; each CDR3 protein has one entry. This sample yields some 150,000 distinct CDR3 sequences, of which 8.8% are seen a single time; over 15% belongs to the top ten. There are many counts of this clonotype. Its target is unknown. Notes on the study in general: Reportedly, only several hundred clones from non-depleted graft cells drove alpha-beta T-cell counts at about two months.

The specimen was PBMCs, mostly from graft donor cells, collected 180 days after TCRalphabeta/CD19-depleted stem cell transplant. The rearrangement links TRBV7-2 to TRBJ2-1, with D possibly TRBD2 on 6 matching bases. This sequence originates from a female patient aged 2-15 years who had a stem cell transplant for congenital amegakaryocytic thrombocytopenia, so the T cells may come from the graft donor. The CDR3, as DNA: TGTGCCAGCAGCTTAGCAGAGGGACTTAACAATGAGCAGTTCTTC. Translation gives CASSLAEGLNNEQFF. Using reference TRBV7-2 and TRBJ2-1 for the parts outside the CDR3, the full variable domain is GAGVSQSPSNKVTEKGKDVELRCDPISGHTALYWYRQSLGQGLEFLIYFQGNSAPDKSGLPSDRFSAERTGGSVSTLTIQRTQQEDSAVYLCASSLAEGLNNEQFFGPGTRLTVL.